Listed here are 12 T cell receptor beta chains from one sample, sequenced in a study of T cells in Graves' hyperthyroidism and ophthalmopathy. RNA transcripts yielded amplified TCR beta CDR3 regions. An initial round of RT-PCR targeting the TCR CDR3 relied on the HTBI primer set. Via MiXCR, TCRdb re-called the multiplex PCR reads, giving one row per CDR3 protein. The repertoire holds about 180,000 distinct CDR3 sequences, about 9% seen once, with less than 25% in the top ten. The specimen was blood. The receptors shown here come from a woman younger than 35 with Graves' hyperthyroidism that later progressed to Graves' ophthalmopathy.

This clonotype was counted at least ten times. The chain has TRBV19 and TRBJ2-7; 14 bases agree with TRBD2. V trimming: 1 base; J trimming: 2 bases; junction bases outside the gene matches: 7. CDR3 length: 18 residues. Germline V gene lookup returns CDR1 LNHDA and CDR2 SQIVND (reference sequence). The DNA for the CDR3 is TGTGCCAGTAGTATAGGACTAGCGGGAGGGCCCTTCACCTACGAGCAGTACTTC. It is translated as CASSIGLAGGPFTYEQYF.

This clonotype was observed at least ten times. The gene calls are TRBV6-1 and TRBJ1-2; no clear D. The V end lost 6 bases, the J end lost 3 bases, and 14 bases lay between the germline ends. The CDR3 runs 14 residues. Germline V gives CDR1 MNHNS, CDR2 SASEGT. As DNA, the CDR3 is TGTGCCAGCAGAGAGACAACCTGGGACTATGGCTACACCTTC. Its translation: CASRETTWDYGYTF.

This clonotype came up many times. J is TRBJ2-3 and V is TRBV12-3 or TRBV12-4; D may be TRBD2 (6 bases). The V gene lost 7 bases and the J gene lost 6 bases, with 20 bases spanning the gap. The CDR3 sequence is 15 residues long. The CDR3 is CASTFAGRIGDTQYF. For the CDR3, the DNA is TGTGCCAGCACGTTCGCGGGGAGAATAGGGGATACGCAGTATTTT.

This chain uses TRBV30 with TRBJ1-5; possibly TRBD1 for D (5 bases). V was trimmed by 5 bases and J by 1 base, leaving 9 bases between them. This CDR3 has 13 amino acids. CDR1 and CDR2 (germline): GTSNPN, SVGIG (reference sequence). The CDR3: CAWGGDSNQPQHF. DNA for the CDR3: TGTGCCTGGGGGGGGGACAGCAATCAGCCCCAGCATTTT.

In its sample, this clonotype was seen many times. This chain joins TRBV2 and TRBJ2-2; no clear D gene. Trimming took off 7 bases at V and 0 bases at J, with 12 bases between the two ends. This CDR3 contains 15 residues. The germline V gene encodes CDR1 SNHLY and CDR2 FYNNEI. CDR3 nucleotides: TGTGCCAGCAAAAGAGACGGCGCGAACACCGGGGAGCTGTTTTTT. Protein: CASKRDGANTGELFF.

CDR3 sequence (DNA): TGTGCCAGCAGTGAAGCCCCTAGCGGGTGGGAGACCCAGTACTTC. Protein product: CASSEAPSGWETQYF. The chain employs TRBV6-1 and TRBJ2-5, with 8 bases fitting TRBD2. CDR1 and CDR2 from the germline V gene are MNHNS and SASEGT. This CDR3 is 15 amino acids long. V trimming: 0 bases; J trimming: 5 bases; junction bases outside the gene matches: 5.

The chain combines TRBV3-1 with TRBJ1-6; TRBD1 is a possible D gene (6 bases). This CDR3 contains 16 residues. V was shortened by 2 bases and J by 5 bases, with 13 bases between the two germline ends. Germline V gene data show CDR1 as LGHDT and CDR2 as YNNKEL (reference sequence). The DNA for the CDR3 is TGTGCCAGCAGCCAACGGTCGGGACATCATAATTCACCCCTCCACTTT. It yields the protein CASSQRSGHHNSPLHF.

In this sample, this clonotype turned up many times. The chain recombines TRBV6-1 with TRBJ2-3; D unresolved. V dropped 3 bases and J dropped 3 bases, with 7 bases sitting between them. Germline V CDR1 and CDR2: MNHNS, SASEGT. CDR3 length: 13 residues. The CDR3 loop reads CASSDGWTDTQYF. In DNA form, the CDR3 reads TGTGCCAGCAGTGACGGGTGGACAGATACGCAGTATTTT.

This clonotype was counted only a few times. The V and J genes are TRBV6-2 or TRBV6-3 and TRBJ2-6, with D uncertain. V was pared by 0 bases and J by 0 bases, with 15 bases between. The CDR3 extends over 19 amino acids. CDR1 and CDR2 (germline): MNHEY, SVGEGT. CDR3 sequence: CASSYSSWLGDSGANVLTF. DNA of the CDR3: TGTGCCAGCAGTTACTCGTCCTGGCTTGGAGACTCTGGGGCCAACGTCCTGACTTTC.

This clonotype was counted ten times or more. The chain couples TRBV19 to TRBJ1-1; 9 bases are shared with TRBD1. Looked up from germline, CDR1 is LNHDA and CDR2 is SQIVND (reference sequence). This CDR3 is built from 15 residues. J lost 4 bases, V lost 3 bases, and 6 bases had no gene match. The chain's CDR3 is CASSITGGPGTEAFF. CDR3 nucleotides: TGTGCCAGTAGTATCACAGGGGGCCCAGGCACTGAAGCTTTCTTT.

There are a few counts of this clonotype. The chain recombines TRBV6-5 with TRBJ1-5; D is uncertain. Trimming shortened V by 4 bases and J by 11 bases, and 18 bases separated the two germline ends. The germline gives CDR1 MNHEY, CDR2 SVGAGI. The CDR3 has 14 residues. This CDR3 reads CASSSRAASMAQHF. CDR3 coding DNA: TGTGCCAGCAGTTCGCGGGCAGCTAGTATGGCCCAGCATTTT.

This clonotype has ten or more counts. The chain couples TRBV12-3 or TRBV12-4 to TRBJ1-6, with 7 bases identical to TRBD1. Trimming cost V 3 bases and J 12 bases; bases outside gene matches: 2. The CDR3 spans 12 residues. CDR3 in amino acids: CASSFRGLPLHF. CDR3 DNA sequence: TGTGCCAGCAGTTTCAGGGGGTTACCCCTCCACTTT.